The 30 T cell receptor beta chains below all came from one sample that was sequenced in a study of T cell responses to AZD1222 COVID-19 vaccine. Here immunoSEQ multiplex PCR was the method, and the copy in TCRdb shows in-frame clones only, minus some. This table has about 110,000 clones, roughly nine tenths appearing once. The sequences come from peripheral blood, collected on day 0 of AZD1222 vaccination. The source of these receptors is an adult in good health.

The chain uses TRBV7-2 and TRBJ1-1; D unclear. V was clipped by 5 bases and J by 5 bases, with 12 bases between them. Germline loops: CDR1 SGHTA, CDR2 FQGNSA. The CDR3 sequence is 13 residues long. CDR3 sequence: CASSAGWRTEAFF. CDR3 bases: TGTGCCAGCAGCGCCGGATGGAGAACTGAAGCTTTCTTT.

In DNA, the CDR3 is TGCAGTGCGGGATGGGCAGATACGCAGTATTTT. This codes for CSAGWADTQYF. This chain connects TRBV20-1 to TRBJ2-3; D is ambiguous. The CDR3 length is 11 residues. Trimming removed 6 bases at V and 4 bases at J, with 8 bases between. Germline values: CDR1 DFQATT, CDR2 SNEGSKA (reference sequence).

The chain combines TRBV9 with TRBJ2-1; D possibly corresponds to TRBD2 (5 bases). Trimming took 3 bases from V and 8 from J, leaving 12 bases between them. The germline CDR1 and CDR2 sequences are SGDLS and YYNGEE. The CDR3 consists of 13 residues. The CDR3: CASSEYGIDEQFF. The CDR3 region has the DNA TGTGCCAGCAGCGAATACGGGATCGATGAGCAGTTCTTC.

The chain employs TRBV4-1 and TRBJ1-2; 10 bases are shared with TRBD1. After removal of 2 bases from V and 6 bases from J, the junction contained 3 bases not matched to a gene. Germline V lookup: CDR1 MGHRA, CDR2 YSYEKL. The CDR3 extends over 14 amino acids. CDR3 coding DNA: TGCGCCAGCAGCCAAAGACAGGGGGCTCATGGCTACACCTTC. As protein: CASSQRQGAHGYTF.

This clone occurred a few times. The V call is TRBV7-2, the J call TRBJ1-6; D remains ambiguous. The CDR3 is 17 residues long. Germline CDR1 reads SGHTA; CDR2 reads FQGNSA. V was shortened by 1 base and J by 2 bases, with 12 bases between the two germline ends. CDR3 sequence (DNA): TGTGCCAGCAGCTTAGAGGCCAGCTCGGCCTATAATTCACCCCTCCACTTT. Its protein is CASSLEASSAYNSPLHF. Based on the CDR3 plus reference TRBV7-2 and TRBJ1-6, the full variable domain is GAGVSQSPSNKVTEKGKDVELRCDPISGHTALYWYRQSLGQGLEFLIYFQGNSAPDKSGLPSDRFSAERTGGSVSTLTIQRTQQEDSAVYLCASSLEASSAYNSPLHFGNGTRLTVT.

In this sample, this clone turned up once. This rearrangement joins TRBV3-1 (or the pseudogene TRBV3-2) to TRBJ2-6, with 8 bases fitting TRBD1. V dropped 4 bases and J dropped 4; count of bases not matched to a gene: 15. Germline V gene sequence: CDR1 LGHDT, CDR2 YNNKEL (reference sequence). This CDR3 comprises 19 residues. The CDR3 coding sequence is TGTGCCAGCAGCCCCGTGACAGGGGTCTCCTTTTCGGGGGCCAACGTCCTGACTTTC. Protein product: CASSPVTGVSFSGANVLTF.

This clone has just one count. The CDR3 DNA is TGTGCCATCAGTGGGGGCGCAGAAGAGCAGTACTTC. Its protein product is CAISGGAEEQYF. This sequence joins TRBV10-3 and TRBJ2-7; the D gene is possibly TRBD1 (5 bases). The CDR3 length is 12 residues. V lost 4 bases, J lost 7 bases, and 11 bases lay in between. Germline values: CDR1 ENHRY, CDR2 SYGVKD.

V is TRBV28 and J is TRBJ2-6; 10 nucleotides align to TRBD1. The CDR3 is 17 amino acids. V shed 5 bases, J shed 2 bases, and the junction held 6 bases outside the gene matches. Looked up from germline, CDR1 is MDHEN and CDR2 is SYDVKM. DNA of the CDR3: TGTGCCAGCAGTGACTGGGACAGGGGCGCTGGGGCCAACGTCCTGACTTTC. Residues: CASSDWDRGAGANVLTF. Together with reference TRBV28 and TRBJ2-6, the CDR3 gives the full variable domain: DVKVTQSSRYLVKRTGEKVFLECVQDMDHENMFWYRQDPGLGLRLIYFSYDVKMKEKGDIPEGYSVSREKKERFSLILESASTNQTSMYLCASSDWDRGAGANVLTFGAGSRLTVL.

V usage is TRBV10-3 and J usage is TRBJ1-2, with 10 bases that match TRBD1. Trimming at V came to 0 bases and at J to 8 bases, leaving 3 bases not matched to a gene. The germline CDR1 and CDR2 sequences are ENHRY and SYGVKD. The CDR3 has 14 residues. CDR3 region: CAISESGQGQGYTF. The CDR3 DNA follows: TGTGCCATCAGTGAGTCGGGACAGGGGCAAGGCTACACCTTC.

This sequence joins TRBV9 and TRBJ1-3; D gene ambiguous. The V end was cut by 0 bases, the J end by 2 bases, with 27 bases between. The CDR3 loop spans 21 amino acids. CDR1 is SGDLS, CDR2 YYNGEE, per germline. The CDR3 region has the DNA TGTGCCAGCAGCGTAGAAGGAGTGGCGCGGACGACGACTGAAGCTGGAAACACCATATATTTT. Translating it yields CASSVEGVARTTTEAGNTIYF.

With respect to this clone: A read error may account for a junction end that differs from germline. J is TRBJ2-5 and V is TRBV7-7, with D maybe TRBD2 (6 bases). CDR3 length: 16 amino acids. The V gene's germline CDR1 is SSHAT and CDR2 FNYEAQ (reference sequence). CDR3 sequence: CASSPGTCEYKETQYF. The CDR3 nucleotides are TGTGCTAGCAGCCCGGGGACTTGCGAATACAAAGAGACCCAGTACTTC.

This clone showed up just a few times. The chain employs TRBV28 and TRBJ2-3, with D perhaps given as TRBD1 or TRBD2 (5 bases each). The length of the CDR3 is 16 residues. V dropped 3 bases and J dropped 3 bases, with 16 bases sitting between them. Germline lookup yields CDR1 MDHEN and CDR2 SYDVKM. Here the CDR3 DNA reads TGTGCCAGCAGTTTTCCGCTCGGGACGGGGACAGATACGCAGTATTTT. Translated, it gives CASSFPLGTGTDTQYF.

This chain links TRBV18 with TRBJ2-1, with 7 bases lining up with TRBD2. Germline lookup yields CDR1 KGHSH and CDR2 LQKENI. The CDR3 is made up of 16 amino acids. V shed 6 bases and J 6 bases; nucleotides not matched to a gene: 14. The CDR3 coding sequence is TGTGCCAGCTCCAACGCGTGGGACCCGGGGGGCAATGAGCAGTTCTTC. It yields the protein CASSNAWDPGGNEQFF.

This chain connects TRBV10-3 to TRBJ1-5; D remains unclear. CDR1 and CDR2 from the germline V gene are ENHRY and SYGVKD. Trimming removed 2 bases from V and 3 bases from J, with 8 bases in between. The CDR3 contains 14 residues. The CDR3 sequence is CAISEDMDNQPQHF. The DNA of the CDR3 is TGTGCCATCAGTGAGGATATGGACAATCAGCCCCAGCATTTT.

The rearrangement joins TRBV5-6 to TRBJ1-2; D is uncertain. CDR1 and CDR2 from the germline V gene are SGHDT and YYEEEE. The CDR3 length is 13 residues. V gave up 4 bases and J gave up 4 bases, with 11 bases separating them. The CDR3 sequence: CASSPLEVYGYTF. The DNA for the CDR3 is TGTGCCAGCAGCCCTCTGGAAGTCTATGGCTACACCTTC.

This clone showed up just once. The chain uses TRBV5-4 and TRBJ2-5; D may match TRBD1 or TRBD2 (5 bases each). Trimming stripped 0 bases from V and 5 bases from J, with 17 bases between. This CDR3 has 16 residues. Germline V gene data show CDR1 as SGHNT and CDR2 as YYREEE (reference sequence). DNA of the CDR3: TGTGCCAGCAGCTTGGGTTCGGGGCAATCGGGGGAGACCCAGTACTTC. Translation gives CASSLGSGQSGETQYF.

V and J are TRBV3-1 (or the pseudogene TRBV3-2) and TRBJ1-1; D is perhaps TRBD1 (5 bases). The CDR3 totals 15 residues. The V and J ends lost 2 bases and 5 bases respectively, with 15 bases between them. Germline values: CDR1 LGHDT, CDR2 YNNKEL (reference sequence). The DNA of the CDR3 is TGTGCCAGCAGCCAATCCCCCAGGGTAGTTACTGAAGCTTTCTTT. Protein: CASSQSPRVVTEAFF.

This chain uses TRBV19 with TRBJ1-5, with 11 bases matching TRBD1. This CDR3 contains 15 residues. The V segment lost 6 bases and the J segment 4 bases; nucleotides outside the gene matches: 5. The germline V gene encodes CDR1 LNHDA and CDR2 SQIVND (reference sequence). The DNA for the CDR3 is TGTGCCAGTAGAGCCGGGACAGGGGGTAATCAGCCCCAGCATTTT. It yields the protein CASRAGTGGNQPQHF.

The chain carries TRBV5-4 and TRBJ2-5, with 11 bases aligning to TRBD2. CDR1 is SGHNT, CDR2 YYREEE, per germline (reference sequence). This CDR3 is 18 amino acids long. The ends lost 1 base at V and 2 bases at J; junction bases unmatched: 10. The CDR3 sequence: CASSLKLAGVTGQETQYF. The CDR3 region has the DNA TGTGCCAGCAGCTTGAAACTAGCGGGGGTGACGGGGCAAGAGACCCAGTACTTC.

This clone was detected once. CDR3 DNA: TGTGCCAGTAACCGAAACGGGGACGCGAATTCACCCCTCCACTTT. The encoded protein is CASNRNGDANSPLHF. The genes are TRBV19 and TRBJ1-6; D may be TRBD1 (5 bases). CDR3 length: 15 residues. Trimming removed 7 bases at V and 7 bases at J, with 17 bases between. Germline V gives CDR1 LNHDA, CDR2 SQIVND (reference sequence).

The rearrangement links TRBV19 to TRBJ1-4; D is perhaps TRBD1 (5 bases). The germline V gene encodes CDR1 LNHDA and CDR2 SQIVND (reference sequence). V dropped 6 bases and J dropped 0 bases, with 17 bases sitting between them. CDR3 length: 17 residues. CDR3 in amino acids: CASSIYLDRPTNEKLFF. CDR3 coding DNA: TGTGCCAGTAGCATCTACCTCGACAGACCAACTAATGAAAAACTGTTTTTT.

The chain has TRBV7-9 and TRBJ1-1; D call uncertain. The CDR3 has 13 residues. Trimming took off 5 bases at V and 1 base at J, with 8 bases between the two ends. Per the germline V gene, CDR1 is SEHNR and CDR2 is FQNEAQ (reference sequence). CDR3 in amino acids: CASSPKANTEAFF. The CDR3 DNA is TGTGCCAGCAGCCCTAAGGCGAACACTGAAGCTTTCTTT.

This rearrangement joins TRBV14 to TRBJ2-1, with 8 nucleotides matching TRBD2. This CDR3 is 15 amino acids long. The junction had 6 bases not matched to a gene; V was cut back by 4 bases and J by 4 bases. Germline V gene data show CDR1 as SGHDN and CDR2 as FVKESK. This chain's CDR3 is CASSRGGGRYNEQFF. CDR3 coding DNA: TGTGCCAGCAGCCGTGGCGGCGGGAGGTACAATGAGCAGTTCTTC. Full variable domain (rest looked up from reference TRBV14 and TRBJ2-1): EAGVTQFPSHSVIEKGQTVTLRCDPISGHDNLYWYRRVMGKEIKFLLHFVKESKQDESGMPNNRFLAERTGGTYSTLKVQPAELEDSGVYFCASSRGGGRYNEQFFGPGTRLTVL.

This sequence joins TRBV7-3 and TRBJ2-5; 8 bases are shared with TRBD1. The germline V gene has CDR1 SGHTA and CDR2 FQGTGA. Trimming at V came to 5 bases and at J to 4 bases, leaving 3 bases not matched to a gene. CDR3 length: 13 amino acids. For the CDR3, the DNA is TGTGCCAGCAGCCCCGACAGGGGAGAGACCCAGTACTTC. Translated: CASSPDRGETQYF.

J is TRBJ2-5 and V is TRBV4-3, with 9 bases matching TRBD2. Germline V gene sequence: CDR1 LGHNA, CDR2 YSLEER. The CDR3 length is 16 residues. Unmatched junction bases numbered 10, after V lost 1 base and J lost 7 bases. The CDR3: CASSQAPRGGARTQYF. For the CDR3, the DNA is TGCGCCAGCAGCCAAGCGCCACGCGGGGGGGCCCGGACCCAGTACTTC.

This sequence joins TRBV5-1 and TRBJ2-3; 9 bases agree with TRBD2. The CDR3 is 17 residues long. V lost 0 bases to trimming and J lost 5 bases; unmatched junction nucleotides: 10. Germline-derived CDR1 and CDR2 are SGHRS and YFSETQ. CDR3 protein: CASSLGGGLAYGDTQYF. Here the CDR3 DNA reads TGCGCCAGCAGCTTGGGCGGAGGACTAGCGTATGGAGATACGCAGTATTTT.

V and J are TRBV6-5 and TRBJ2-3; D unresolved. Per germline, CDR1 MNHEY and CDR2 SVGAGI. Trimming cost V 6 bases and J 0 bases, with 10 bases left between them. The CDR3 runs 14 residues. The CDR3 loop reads CASRPDWSTDTQYF. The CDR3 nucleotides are TGTGCCAGCAGGCCTGACTGGAGCACAGATACGCAGTATTTT.

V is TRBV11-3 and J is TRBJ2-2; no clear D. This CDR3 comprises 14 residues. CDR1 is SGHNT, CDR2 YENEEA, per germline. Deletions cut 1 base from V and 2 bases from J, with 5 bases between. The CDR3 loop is CASSLGTNTGELFF. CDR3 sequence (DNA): TGTGCCAGCAGCTTAGGGACCAACACCGGGGAGCTGTTTTTT.

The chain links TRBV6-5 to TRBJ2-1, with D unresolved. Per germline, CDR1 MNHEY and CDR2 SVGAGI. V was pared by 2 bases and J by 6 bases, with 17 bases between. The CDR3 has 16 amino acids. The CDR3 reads CASSYGLGSEANEQFF. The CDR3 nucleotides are TGTGCCAGCAGTTACGGTCTAGGGTCTGAGGCCAATGAGCAGTTCTTC.

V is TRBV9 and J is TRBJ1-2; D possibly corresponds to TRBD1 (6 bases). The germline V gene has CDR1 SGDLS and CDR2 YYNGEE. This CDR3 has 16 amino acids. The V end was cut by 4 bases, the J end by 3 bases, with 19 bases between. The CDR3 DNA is TGTGCCAGCAGCAACCAACAGGGACCCTTAGACTATGGCTACACCTTC. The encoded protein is CASSNQQGPLDYGYTF.